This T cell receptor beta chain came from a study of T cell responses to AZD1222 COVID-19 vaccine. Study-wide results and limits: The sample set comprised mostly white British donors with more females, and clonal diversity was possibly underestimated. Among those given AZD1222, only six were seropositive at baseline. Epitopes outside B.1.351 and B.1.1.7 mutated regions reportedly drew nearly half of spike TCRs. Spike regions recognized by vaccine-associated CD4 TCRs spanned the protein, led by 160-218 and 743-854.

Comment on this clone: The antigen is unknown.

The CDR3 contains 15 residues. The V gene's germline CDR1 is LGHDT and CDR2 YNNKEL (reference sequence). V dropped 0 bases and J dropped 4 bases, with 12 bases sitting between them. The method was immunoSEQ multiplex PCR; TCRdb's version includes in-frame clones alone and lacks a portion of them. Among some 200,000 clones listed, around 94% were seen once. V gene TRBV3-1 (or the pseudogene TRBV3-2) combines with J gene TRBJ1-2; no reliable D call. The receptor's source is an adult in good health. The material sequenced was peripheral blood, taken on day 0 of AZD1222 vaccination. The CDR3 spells CASSQDLAGPYGYTF. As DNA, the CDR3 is TGTGCCAGCAGCCAAGATCTAGCAGGACCCTATGGCTACACCTTC.